Each of the 25 T cell receptor beta chains below was sequenced from the same sample in a study of blood T cell repertoires in COVID-19. Sequencing used immunoSEQ multiplex PCR; TCRdb keeps in-frame clones, though not all of them. This table holds 300,000 to 350,000 clones, 75% to 90% found once. The sequenced sample was peripheral blood. These receptor sequences come from a woman in her twenties or thirties with COVID-19, enrolled during active disease.

This chain links TRBV10-3 with TRBJ2-1; D is possibly TRBD2 (6 bases). The CDR3 has 12 residues. Trimming pared 7 bases from V and 7 bases from J, leaving 11 bases between. In germline, CDR1 is ENHRY, CDR2 SYGVKD. The CDR3 nucleotides read TGTGCCATCACTGGCGGGGCGAATGAGCAGTTCTTC. It encodes CAITGGANEQFF.

This clone appeared a single time. The chain uses TRBV2 and TRBJ2-1; D is unresolved. Germline values: CDR1 SNHLY, CDR2 FYNNEI. Trimming left V 8 bases short and J 3 bases short, with 5 bases between. This CDR3 region has 11 residues. The CDR3 DNA reads TGTGCCAGCCAAATCTACAATGAGCAGTTCTTC. Translating gives CASQIYNEQFF.

The chain has TRBV10-3 and TRBJ2-7; TRBD1 matches 7 bases. The V and J ends lost 6 bases and 0 bases, in that order; junction bases with no gene match: 5. The CDR3 spans 14 residues. The germline V gene encodes CDR1 ENHRY and CDR2 SYGVKD. CDR3 amino acids: CAISTDRSSYEQYF. The CDR3 DNA reads as TGTGCCATCAGCACGGACAGGAGCTCCTACGAGCAGTACTTC.

This clone was counted once. CDR3 DNA: TGTGCCATCAGTGCAGGGGATGGCAATCAGCCCCAGCATTTT. It encodes CAISAGDGNQPQHF. The chain employs TRBV10-3 and TRBJ1-5; perhaps TRBD1 as D (6 bases). Looked up from germline, CDR1 is ENHRY and CDR2 is SYGVKD. The CDR3 runs 14 residues. The V gene lost 4 bases and the J gene lost 2 bases, with 9 bases spanning the gap.

The CDR3 bases are TGTGCCAGCAGTTACTCGGGGGGGGCAGGATACAATGAGCAGTTCTTC. Translating it yields CASSYSGGAGYNEQFF. The chain carries TRBV6-6 and TRBJ2-1; possibly TRBD2 for D (7 bases). The CDR3 is 16 residues long. The germline gives CDR1 MNHNY, CDR2 SVGAGI (reference sequence). V lost 0 bases, J lost 4 bases, and 13 bases lay in between.

The count of this clone is one. V is TRBV7-2 and J is TRBJ1-5, with 8 bases aligning to TRBD1. Trimming cost V 1 base and J 4 bases; bases outside gene matches: 9. Germline V gives CDR1 SGHTA, CDR2 FQGNSA. The CDR3 has 17 residues. In nucleotides, the CDR3 is TGTGCCAGCAGCTTAGGGGACAGGAGGGGAGCGAATCAGCCCCAGCATTTT. This gives the protein CASSLGDRRGANQPQHF.

Note on this clone: The identical CDR3 is also encoded by other nucleotide sequences in the sample. The gene calls are TRBV6-4 and TRBJ2-5; TRBD2 matches at 8 bases. This CDR3 has 13 residues. J gave up 5 bases and V 4 bases, and 3 bases lay outside the gene matches. The germline gives CDR1 MRHNA, CDR2 SNTAGT. The CDR3 sequence is CASSGREGETQYF. CDR3 nucleotide sequence: TGTGCCAGCAGTGGACGGGAGGGGGAGACCCAGTACTTC.

V is TRBV10-3 and J is TRBJ2-6; a possible D gene is TRBD2 (5 bases). Trimming stripped 2 bases from V and 4 bases from J, with 9 bases between. The CDR3 covers 15 residues. Germline loops: CDR1 ENHRY, CDR2 SYGVKD. The CDR3 here is CAISEGGSGANVLTF. CDR3 in DNA: TGTGCCATCAGTGAGGGAGGTTCGGGGGCCAACGTCCTGACTTTC.

This clone was seen once. The chain is built from TRBV6-5 and TRBJ2-1, with D unresolved. From germline, CDR1 is MNHEY and CDR2 SVGAGI. This CDR3 spans 13 amino acids. V shed 4 bases and J shed 2 bases, with 6 bases lying between them. The CDR3 nucleotides read TGTGCCAGCAGTTGGGCAGCCTACAATGAGCAGTTCTTC. Amino acid sequence: CASSWAAYNEQFF.

The chain combines TRBV20-1 with TRBJ2-1; 7 bases agree with TRBD2. V lost 3 bases to trimming and J lost 3 bases; unmatched junction nucleotides: 8. This CDR3 comprises 15 residues. Germline-derived CDR1 and CDR2 are DFQATT and SNEGSKA (reference sequence). CDR3 in amino acids: CSASRAGEVYNEQFF. CDR3 sequence (DNA): TGCAGTGCTAGTCGGGCGGGAGAGGTCTACAATGAGCAGTTCTTC.

V gene TRBV5-1 combines with J gene TRBJ1-3; D is perhaps TRBD1 (6 bases). V lost 4 bases and J 0 bases, leaving 14 bases between the germline ends. The CDR3 extends over 16 amino acids. Per the germline V gene, CDR1 is SGHRS and CDR2 is YFSETQ. The CDR3 DNA reads as TGCGCCAGCAGCCTCGAACAGGGCAGCTCTGGAAACACCATATATTTT. It codes for CASSLEQGSSGNTIYF.

This chain joins TRBV7-2 and TRBJ2-3, with 7 bases fitting TRBD1. CDR3 length: 17 amino acids. Trimming took 5 bases from V and 3 from J; bases not matched to a gene: 14. Germline V lookup: CDR1 SGHTA, CDR2 FQGNSA. The CDR3 is CASSPAGGSVPTDTQYF. For the CDR3, the DNA is TGTGCCAGCAGCCCAGCAGGGGGAAGTGTCCCGACAGATACGCAGTATTTT.

This clone was detected once. This chain connects TRBV30 to TRBJ2-5; D is perhaps TRBD2 (6 bases). V was clipped by 5 bases and J by 5 bases, with 15 bases between them. The CDR3 loop spans 13 amino acids. The germline V gene encodes CDR1 GTSNPN and CDR2 SVGIG (reference sequence). The CDR3 DNA reads TGTGCCTGGGGGACTCTAACAAGGGAGACCCAGTACTTC. Protein product: CAWGTLTRETQYF.

The chain uses TRBV6-5 and TRBJ1-4; weak D call: TRBD1 (5 bases). The CDR3 spans 15 residues. Germline CDR1 MNHEY, CDR2 SVGAGI. Trimming removed 5 bases from V and 7 bases from J, with 17 bases in between. In DNA form, the CDR3 reads TGTGCCAGCAGTCTGCGGGACGGAGTAGTTGAAAAACTGTTTTTT. Translating gives CASSLRDGVVEKLFF.

The J gene is TRBJ2-1, the V gene TRBV3-1 (or the pseudogene TRBV3-2); maybe TRBD2 (5 bases). Germline CDR1 reads LGHDT; CDR2 reads YNNKEL (reference sequence). Trimming pared 5 bases from V and 2 bases from J, leaving 13 bases between. There are 15 residues in the CDR3. CDR3 in amino acids: CASSTGKSTYNEQFF. The DNA for the CDR3 is TGTGCCAGCAGCACCGGGAAATCGACCTACAATGAGCAGTTCTTC.

In its sample, this clone was seen once. This chain links TRBV3-1 (or the pseudogene TRBV3-2) with TRBJ1-6, with D hard to call. Trimming cost V 1 base and J 7 bases, with 14 bases left between them. Germline V gene data show CDR1 as LGHDT and CDR2 as YNNKEL (reference sequence). There are 16 residues in the CDR3. The CDR3 region has the DNA TGTGCCAGCAGCCAAGTGCCCCATGCGGCAAATTCACCCCTCCACTTT. Its protein product is CASSQVPHAANSPLHF.

CDR3 coding DNA: TGCGCCAGCAGCCCTCGACAGGGTTGGACTGAAGCTTTCTTT. It encodes CASSPRQGWTEAFF. This rearrangement joins TRBV5-1 to TRBJ1-1; TRBD1 matches 7 bases. V was clipped by 4 bases and J by 5 bases; unmatched bases: 8. The CDR3 spans 14 residues. The germline V gene has CDR1 SGHRS and CDR2 YFSETQ.

This clone was found once. The CDR3 reads CASSQTGKNTEAFF. For the CDR3, the DNA is TGTGCCAGCAGCCAAACGGGGAAGAACACTGAAGCTTTCTTT. J is TRBJ1-1 and V is TRBV3-1 (or the pseudogene TRBV3-2); D call uncertain. Trimming stripped 2 bases from V and 1 base from J, with 8 bases between. The CDR3 covers 14 residues. The V gene's germline CDR1 is LGHDT and CDR2 YNNKEL (reference sequence).

The J gene is TRBJ2-5, the V gene TRBV28; 12 nucleotides line up with TRBD2. Gene TRBJ2-7 matches the end of the DNA better, so the J call may be wrong. This CDR3 comprises 15 residues. The germline gives CDR1 MDHEN, CDR2 SYDVKM. The CDR3 DNA reads TGTGCCAGCAGTTTGACTAGCGGGAGCTCGTACGAGCAGTACTTC. It specifies CASSLTSGSSYEQYF.

This clone came up once. The V call is TRBV27, the J call TRBJ1-2; D might be TRBD1 (5 bases). The CDR3 is 13 amino acids. Per the germline V gene, CDR1 is MNHEY and CDR2 is SMNVEV (reference sequence). V lost 6 bases to trimming and J lost 8 bases, with 16 bases between them. The CDR3 bases are TGTGCCAGCAGGGGGTCGGGGGTTCAAGGCTACACCTTC. Amino acid sequence: CASRGSGVQGYTF.

The rearrangement joins TRBV7-2 to TRBJ2-1; maybe TRBD1 (5 bases). Germline-derived CDR1 and CDR2 are SGHTA and FQGNSA. The CDR3 runs to 13 residues. Trimming pared 5 bases from V and 7 bases from J, leaving 12 bases between. CDR3 protein: CASSRGQVNEQFF. The CDR3 region has the DNA TGTGCCAGCAGCCGAGGACAAGTAAATGAGCAGTTCTTC.

The J gene is TRBJ2-7, the V gene TRBV30; 9 bases fit TRBD1. Per the germline V gene, CDR1 is GTSNPN and CDR2 is SVGIG (reference sequence). V trimming: 3 bases; J trimming: 0 bases; junction bases outside the gene matches: 18. CDR3 length: 19 residues. CDR3 coding DNA: TGTGCCTGGAGAAGCATCCGGGACAGGGCGCCCCACTTCTCCTACGAGCAGTACTTC. Translated, it gives CAWRSIRDRAPHFSYEQYF.

This sequence joins TRBV30 and TRBJ1-3; TRBD1 matches at 9 bases. Per germline, CDR1 GTSNPN and CDR2 SVGIG (reference sequence). The length of the CDR3 is 17 residues. Trimming cost V 0 bases and J 8 bases; bases outside gene matches: 14. The CDR3 sequence: CAWSVGTGQFSADTIYF. CDR3 coding DNA: TGTGCCTGGAGTGTCGGGACAGGGCAATTTTCGGCGGACACCATATATTTT. The full variable domain, completed using reference TRBV30 and TRBJ1-3, is SQTIHQWPATLVQPVGSPLSLECTVEGTSNPNLYWYRQAAGRGLQLLFYSVGIGQISSEVPQNLSASRPQDRQFILSSKKLLLSDSGFYLCAWSVGTGQFSADTIYFGEGSWLTVV.

This rearrangement joins TRBV7-9 to TRBJ1-1, with TRBD1 matching over 7 bases. The length of the CDR3 is 13 residues. Germline CDR1 SEHNR, CDR2 FQNEAQ (reference sequence). Trimming took 4 bases from V and 7 from J; bases not matched to a gene: 6. The CDR3 DNA follows: TGTGCCAGCAGCTCGACCCGACAGGGTGAAGCTTTCTTT. It yields the protein CASSSTRQGEAFF.

CDR3: CASSLPFGASEAYEQYF. DNA for the CDR3: TGTGCCAGCAGTCTTCCCTTTGGGGCTAGCGAAGCCTACGAGCAGTACTTC. The chain is built from TRBV28 and TRBJ2-7; D possibly corresponds to TRBD2 (6 bases). V was cut by 5 bases and J by 2 bases, with 22 bases left in between. This CDR3 has 17 residues. Germline CDR1 is MDHEN and CDR2 is SYDVKM.